Below are 28 T cell receptor beta chains sequenced from a single sample in a study of HIV-infected children after antiretroviral therapy interruption. A 3' RACE protocol on RNA, with unique molecular identifiers, produced the TCR library. TCRdb re-derived calls from the 3' RACE reads in MiXCR, one entry per CDR3 protein. The sample includes some 51,000 distinct CDR3 sequences, roughly 4.5% seen only once; the top ten take 0.7%. Specified treatment: PENTA 11 planned treatment interruption arm or continuous ART arm. Sequenced material: CD45RA+ CD4+ T cells from PBMCs, pooled from several time points, taken from a donor given antiretroviral therapy, either interrupted or continuous. Subset specified: naive CD4+ CD45RA+ CD45RO- T cells. Receptor source: a pool of human donors with HIV.

This clonotype was detected ten times or more. The V call is TRBV20-1, the J call TRBJ1-1; 7 bases are shared with TRBD1. Germline CDR1 DFQATT, CDR2 SNEGSKA (reference sequence). V lost 5 bases and J lost 1; bases outside the gene matches: 4. The CDR3 is 13 amino acids. The CDR3: CSAGDSGNTEAFF. In DNA, the CDR3 is TGCAGTGCTGGGGACAGTGGGAACACTGAAGCTTTCTTT.

This clonotype has ten or more counts. V and J are TRBV28 and TRBJ2-4; the D call may be TRBD1 or TRBD2 (5 bases each). Germline CDR1 and CDR2: MDHEN and SYDVKM. This CDR3 spans 15 amino acids. Trimming left V 3 bases short and J 10 bases short, with 19 bases between. The CDR3 is CASSFQKFGGRIQYF. DNA of the CDR3: TGTGCCAGCAGTTTCCAGAAATTTGGGGGTCGGATTCAGTACTTC.

In its sample, this clonotype was seen many times. V gene TRBV30 combines with J gene TRBJ1-6; 7 bases match TRBD1. CDR3 length equals 14 residues. J lost 6 bases, V lost 4 bases, and 6 bases had no gene match. In germline, CDR1 is GTSNPN, CDR2 SVGIG (reference sequence). The CDR3 sequence is CAWNPGQSNSPLHF. Written as DNA, the CDR3 is TGTGCCTGGAACCCGGGACAGTCTAATTCACCCCTCCACTTT.

The chain couples TRBV14 to TRBJ1-6; unclear D gene. Deletions cut 0 bases from V and 0 bases from J, with 9 bases between. CDR1 SGHDN and CDR2 FVKESK come from the germline V gene. The CDR3 has 17 amino acids. CDR3 region: CASSQDRVRSYNSPLHF. CDR3 DNA sequence: TGTGCCAGCAGCCAAGATCGGGTCCGCTCCTATAATTCACCCCTCCACTTT.

This clonotype showed up just a few times. This chain connects TRBV30 to TRBJ2-4; D unresolved. This CDR3 is 13 amino acids long. Trimming took 3 bases from V and 1 from J, leaving 7 bases between them. Germline lookup yields CDR1 GTSNPN and CDR2 SVGIG (reference sequence). The CDR3 nucleotides are TGTGCCTGGAGCTGGCAGGCCAAAAACATTCAGTACTTC. Protein sequence: CAWSWQAKNIQYF.

This sequence joins TRBV11-2 and TRBJ2-7, with TRBD2 matching 11 bases. The J segment lost 0 bases and the V segment lost 4 bases, leaving 2 bases of the junction unmatched. This CDR3 spans 15 amino acids. In germline, CDR1 is SGHAT, CDR2 FQNNGV. DNA for the CDR3: TGTGCCAGCAGCTCGGGACTAGCGGACTCCTACGAGCAGTACTTC. As protein: CASSSGLADSYEQYF.

This clonotype was counted ten times or more. This sequence joins TRBV20-1 and TRBJ2-7; 9 bases are shared with TRBD1. The CDR3 has 12 residues. The V segment lost 6 bases and the J segment 5 bases; nucleotides outside the gene matches: 5. The germline V gene has CDR1 DFQATT and CDR2 SNEGSKA (reference sequence). CDR3 bases: TGCAGTGCCCGTACAGGGGGCCACGAGCAGTACTTC. Translated, it gives CSARTGGHEQYF.

This clonotype has at least ten counts. The chain combines TRBV21-1 with TRBJ1-1; the table's D call, TRBD1, was not checked against the DNA. TRBV21-1 is noted as a pseudogene. This CDR3 has 15 residues. The CDR3 DNA sequence: TGTGCCAGCAGCAAAGGGAACAGGGAGCCCACTGAAGCTTTCTTT. This gives the protein CASSKGNREPTEAFF.

This clonotype has ten or more counts. The chain combines TRBV4-2 with TRBJ1-5; D call uncertain. The CDR3 length is 14 residues. The V gene lost 3 bases and the J gene lost 6 bases, with 12 bases spanning the gap. CDR1 and CDR2 (germline): LGHNA, YNFKEQ. Written as DNA, the CDR3 is TGTGCCAGCAGCCAGGGCGTGGATGGTCAGCCCCAGCATTTT. Amino acids: CASSQGVDGQPQHF.

The sample holds many counts of this clonotype. The rearrangement links TRBV6-2 or TRBV6-3 to TRBJ2-1; D is undetermined. Trimming left V 7 bases short and J 5 bases short, with 18 bases between. CDR1 and CDR2 from the germline V gene are MNHEY and SVGEGT. The CDR3 has 15 amino acids. CDR3 amino acids: CASINTPPPHNEQFF. CDR3 in DNA: TGTGCCAGCATCAACACCCCTCCGCCCCACAATGAGCAGTTCTTC.

In this sample, this clonotype turned up many times. The chain employs TRBV11-2 and TRBJ1-6, with D possibly being TRBD1 (5 bases). CDR1 is SGHAT, CDR2 FQNNGV, per germline. The CDR3 is made up of 14 amino acids. The V end was cut by 3 bases, the J end by 10 bases, with 13 bases between. The CDR3 nucleotides read TGTGCCAGCAGCTTCAATGGGGGTGACTCACCCCTCCACTTT. This encodes CASSFNGGDSPLHF.

This clonotype was picked up many times. The chain uses TRBV25-1 and TRBJ2-7, with D uncertain. Trimming cost V 7 bases and J 6 bases, with 16 bases left between them. The CDR3 consists of 13 residues. CDR1 and CDR2 from the germline V gene are MGHDK and SYGVNS. The CDR3 region has the DNA TGTGCCAGCATTAATTTGGCGGCTTCCGAGCAGTACTTC. Translated, it gives CASINLAASEQYF.

There are many counts of this clonotype. The V and J genes are TRBV19 and TRBJ2-5; D is unresolved. V lost 4 bases and J 0 bases, leaving 9 bases between the germline ends. Germline values: CDR1 LNHDA, CDR2 SQIVND (reference sequence). The CDR3 is 14 amino acids. CDR3: CASSKAGYQETQYF. CDR3 coding DNA: TGTGCCAGTAGTAAGGCCGGGTACCAAGAGACCCAGTACTTC.

In its sample, this clonotype was seen a few times. This chain connects TRBV2 to TRBJ2-1; D ambiguous. Germline V gene data show CDR1 as SNHLY and CDR2 as FYNNEI. The CDR3 loop spans 13 amino acids. Deletions cut 3 bases from V and 7 bases from J, with 10 bases between. DNA for the CDR3: TGTGCCAGCAGTGAGACTTCACGGAATGAGCAGTTCTTC. Its protein is CASSETSRNEQFF.

This clonotype has at least ten counts. The rearrangement uses TRBV6-1 and TRBJ2-3; perhaps D is TRBD1 or TRBD2 (5 bases each). Per the germline V gene, CDR1 is MNHNS and CDR2 is SASEGT. The germline V and J ends were trimmed by 1 base and 6 bases, with 11 bases remaining between them. CDR3 size: 14 residues. This chain's CDR3 is CASSEGDVQDTQYF. CDR3 nucleotide sequence: TGTGCCAGCAGTGAAGGGGACGTACAGGATACGCAGTATTTT.

This clonotype occurred many times. The chain is built from TRBV9 and TRBJ1-6; 7 bases fit TRBD1. This CDR3 has 17 residues. Germline CDR1 is SGDLS and CDR2 is YYNGEE. J lost 7 bases, V lost 4 bases, and 14 bases had no gene match. The CDR3 DNA is TGTGCCAGCAGCCGCCGACTGGTCCGGGACAGCAATTCACCCCTCCACTTT. This encodes CASSRRLVRDSNSPLHF.

The gene calls are TRBV25-1 and TRBJ2-7; TRBD1 or TRBD2 may be the D gene (5 bases each). Deletions cut 8 bases from V and 2 bases from J, with 16 bases between. CDR3 length: 14 amino acids. Germline V gene data show CDR1 as MGHDK and CDR2 as SYGVNS. CDR3 sequence reads: CASVSGTGTYEQYF. DNA for the CDR3: TGTGCCAGCGTATCCGGGACCGGTACCTACGAGCAGTACTTC.

This clonotype was seen at least ten times. J is TRBJ1-5 and V is TRBV7-2; 11 bases align to TRBD1. The CDR3 contains 16 residues. The germline gives CDR1 SGHTA, CDR2 FQGNSA. Germline trimming cut 4 bases from V and 11 bases from J; bases unmatched to any gene: 13. CDR3 coding DNA: TGTGCCAGCAGCTCTGTTACCGGGACAGGGGGGCAATCCCAGCATTTT. Protein sequence: CASSSVTGTGGQSQHF.

J is TRBJ2-5 and V is TRBV12-3 or TRBV12-4; 9 bases fit TRBD1. This CDR3 has 14 residues. The V and J ends lost 3 bases and 5 bases, in that order; junction bases with no gene match: 4. Written as DNA, the CDR3 is TGTGCCAGCAGTTTTACAGGGGGCCCGGAGACCCAGTACTTC. Encoded protein: CASSFTGGPETQYF.

This clonotype was seen many times. This rearrangement joins TRBV29-1 to TRBJ2-5; tentatively, D is TRBD2 (6 bases). The CDR3 is 12 residues long. Per germline, CDR1 SQVTM and CDR2 ANQGSEA. V lost 5 bases and J 3 bases, leaving 10 bases between the germline ends. CDR3 DNA: TGCAGCGTTTTTCCGGGGGAAGAGACCCAGTACTTC. The encoded protein is CSVFPGEETQYF.

The table lists this clonotype with a few counts. This chain links TRBV6-2 or TRBV6-3 with TRBJ1-1, with D unclear. CDR1 and CDR2 from the germline V gene are MNHEY and SVGEGT. This CDR3 comprises 14 residues. The ends were cut back, 7 bases at V and 0 bases at J, with 12 bases in the middle. The CDR3, as DNA: TGTGCCAGCATTAACTCGGACCTGAACACTGAAGCTTTCTTT. Its translation: CASINSDLNTEAFF.

This clonotype was seen a handful of times. The rearrangement joins TRBV29-1 to TRBJ1-2, with D possibly TRBD1 on 6 matching bases. CDR1 is SQVTM, CDR2 ANQGSEA, per germline. The CDR3 totals 13 residues. V was shortened by 3 bases and J by 4 bases, with 12 bases between the two germline ends. The CDR3 loop is CSVERGAGYGYTF. CDR3 bases: TGCAGCGTTGAGCGGGGGGCGGGCTATGGCTACACCTTC. Variable domain in full (rest from reference TRBV29-1 and TRBJ1-2): SAVISQKPSRDICQRGTSLTIQCQVDSQVTMMFWYRQQPGQSLTLIATANQGSEATYESGFVIDKFPISRPNLTFSTLTVSNMSPEDSSIYLCSVERGAGYGYTFGSGTRLTVV.

This clonotype was detected ten times or more. This chain links TRBV4-2 with TRBJ1-5; D ambiguous. The germline gives CDR1 LGHNA, CDR2 YNFKEQ. The CDR3 runs to 12 residues. Trimming cost V 0 bases and J 11 bases, with 8 bases left between them. Written as DNA, the CDR3 is TGTGCCAGCAGCCAAGAAGGTAGAGCCCAGCATTTT. Translated, it gives CASSQEGRAQHF.

This clonotype was counted at least ten times. The gene calls are TRBV7-9 and TRBJ1-4; a weak D match, TRBD1 (5 bases). CDR1 and CDR2 (germline): SEHNR, FQNEAQ (reference sequence). The CDR3 totals 16 residues. The V and J ends lost 3 bases and 4 bases respectively, with 15 bases between them. CDR3 residues: CASSFTEGTINEKLFF. The CDR3 coding sequence is TGTGCCAGCAGCTTTACGGAGGGGACGATTAATGAAAAACTGTTTTTT.

There are many counts of this clonotype. V is TRBV7-3 and J is TRBJ2-7, with 8 nucleotides matching TRBD2. V was clipped by 5 bases and J by 5 bases; unmatched bases: 11. The CDR3 runs to 15 residues. The germline gives CDR1 SGHTA, CDR2 FQGTGA. The CDR3 spells CASSTLRGATHEQYF. The CDR3 DNA follows: TGTGCCAGCAGCACCCTGCGGGGGGCGACCCACGAGCAGTACTTC.

The chain joins TRBV12-3 or TRBV12-4 to TRBJ2-6, with TRBD1 matching 7 bases. V shed 4 bases and J 1 base; nucleotides not matched to a gene: 4. The CDR3 consists of 16 residues. The CDR3 coding sequence is TGTGCCAGCAGTTATCCCAGGGGGTCTGGGGCCAACGTCCTGACTTTC. Translation gives CASSYPRGSGANVLTF.

This clonotype was seen at least ten times. The chain carries TRBV19 and TRBJ2-1; TRBD1 aligns across 8 bases. Germline values: CDR1 LNHDA, CDR2 SQIVND (reference sequence). Losses at the gene ends were 4 bases for V and 7 bases for J; bases not matched to a gene: 12. The CDR3 is 16 amino acids. CDR3: CASSTRDRFLVNEQFF. The DNA of the CDR3 is TGTGCCAGTAGTACTCGGGACAGGTTTTTAGTAAATGAGCAGTTCTTC.

This clonotype was seen more than once but under ten times. V is TRBV7-6 and J is TRBJ2-2; 8 positions agree with TRBD1. V shed 4 bases, J shed 6 bases, and the junction held 10 bases outside the gene matches. CDR1 SGHVS and CDR2 FNYEAQ come from the germline V gene. The CDR3 sequence is 16 residues long. The CDR3 here is CASSSLTGEVAGELFF. DNA for the CDR3: TGTGCCAGCAGCTCCCTGACAGGGGAGGTAGCCGGGGAGCTGTTTTTT.